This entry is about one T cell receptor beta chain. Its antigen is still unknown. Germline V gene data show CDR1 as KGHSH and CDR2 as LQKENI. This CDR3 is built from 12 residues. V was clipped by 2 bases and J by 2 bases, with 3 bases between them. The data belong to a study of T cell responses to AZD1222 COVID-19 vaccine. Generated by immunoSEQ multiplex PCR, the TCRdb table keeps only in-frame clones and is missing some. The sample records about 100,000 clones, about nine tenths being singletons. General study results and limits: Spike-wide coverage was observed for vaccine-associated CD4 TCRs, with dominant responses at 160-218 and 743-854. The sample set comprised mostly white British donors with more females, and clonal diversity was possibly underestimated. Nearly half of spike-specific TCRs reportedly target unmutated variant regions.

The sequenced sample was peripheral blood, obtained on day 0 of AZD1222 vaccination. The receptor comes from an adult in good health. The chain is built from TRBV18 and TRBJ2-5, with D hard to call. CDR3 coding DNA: TGTGCCAGCTCACCAAATCAAGAGACCCAGTACTTC. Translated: CASSPNQETQYF.